The 28 T cell receptor beta chains listed next were all sequenced from one sample in a study of blood T cell repertoires in COVID-19 (dated by TCRdb to between 2020 and 2021). Receptors were amplified or captured by the immunoSEQ multiplex PCR assay. Entries here come from immuneACCESS through TCRdb and include only in-frame sequences with V and J called. Some clones fail to appear in such tables; in the studies checked, an unresolved V gene covers under half of the shortfall, and the cause of the remainder is unknown. A total of about 270,000 clones appear in this sample, 88% of them only once. The leading ten clones occupy about 3% of the sample. Input material: PBMCs or T cells enriched from blood (not recorded which). These receptors were collected from a woman between 50 and 59 years old who had recovered from COVID-19.

The chain has TRBV2 and TRBJ1-6; D is undetermined. V lost 3 bases to trimming and J lost 10 bases, with 13 bases between them. CDR3 length: 14 residues. The germline gives CDR1 SNHLY, CDR2 FYNNEI. This CDR3 reads CASSDRGSGSPLHF. The DNA for the CDR3 is TGTGCCAGCAGTGATAGAGGGTCTGGGTCACCCCTCCACTTT.

V gene TRBV7-2 combines with J gene TRBJ2-7; 12 bases map to TRBD2. The CDR3 is 15 amino acids. V was pared by 3 bases and J by 3 bases, with 3 bases of the junction left unmatched. In germline, CDR1 is SGHTA, CDR2 FQGNSA. CDR3 sequence (DNA): TGTGCCAGCAGCTTGCGGACTAGCGGGGTCTACGAGCAGTACTTC. It specifies CASSLRTSGVYEQYF.

V and J are TRBV19 and TRBJ2-3; 7 nucleotides line up with TRBD2. Germline V lookup: CDR1 LNHDA, CDR2 SQIVND (reference sequence). The CDR3 covers 15 residues. Trimming took 1 base from V and 2 from J; bases not matched to a gene: 3. The CDR3 DNA reads TGTGCCAGTAGTATAGGGGGACTAAACACAGATACGCAGTATTTT. Encoded protein: CASSIGGLNTDTQYF.

V and J are TRBV4-2 and TRBJ1-2; D not certain. CDR3 length: 13 amino acids. The V gene's germline CDR1 is LGHNA and CDR2 YNFKEQ. With 0 bases removed from V and 7 bases from J, the gap between germline ends came to 9 bases. CDR3 sequence (DNA): TGTGCCAGCAGCCAAGAGTCCGGGTTTGGCTACACCTTC. Protein: CASSQESGFGYTF.

The chain is built from TRBV5-3 and TRBJ2-1; D is unresolved. TRBV5-3 is an ORF, with its function uncertain. V was pared by 4 bases and J by 9 bases, with 14 bases between. The CDR3 consists of 13 residues. The DNA of the CDR3 is TGTGCCAGAAGCGCCGTACACTCGGGTGAGCAGTTCTTC. It yields the protein CARSAVHSGEQFF.

The CDR3 sequence is CASSSGLAQSYNEQFF. CDR3 DNA: TGTGCCAGCTCTTCAGGACTAGCGCAGTCCTACAATGAGCAGTTCTTC. The chain combines TRBV18 with TRBJ2-1; TRBD2 aligns across 9 bases. CDR1 is KGHSH, CDR2 LQKENI, per germline. The CDR3 length is 16 residues. The V and J ends lost 6 bases and 1 base, in that order; junction bases with no gene match: 7.

The count of this clone is one. J is TRBJ2-1 and V is TRBV15; 11 positions match TRBD2. Germline CDR1 LNHNV, CDR2 YYDKDF (reference sequence). V dropped 3 bases and J dropped 4; count of bases not matched to a gene: 5. CDR3 length: 16 amino acids. CDR3 protein: CATSSPTSGNYNEQFF. In DNA, the CDR3 is TGTGCCACCAGCAGCCCGACTAGCGGGAATTACAATGAGCAGTTCTTC. The full variable domain, its missing parts supplied by reference TRBV15 and TRBJ2-1, is DAMVIQNPRYQVTQFGKPVTLSCSQTLNHNVMYWYQQKSSQAPKLLFHYYDKDFNNEADTPDNFQSRRPNTSFCFLDIRSPGLGDTAMYLCATSSPTSGNYNEQFFGPGTRLTVL.

This chain uses TRBV27 with TRBJ1-6, with 9 bases that match TRBD1. CDR3 length: 14 amino acids. V was clipped by 4 bases and J by 15 bases; unmatched bases: 10. The germline V gene has CDR1 MNHEY and CDR2 SMNVEV (reference sequence). As DNA, the CDR3 is TGTGCCAGCAGTTCCGGGACAGGGTTCCTGCGCCTCCACTTT. This encodes CASSSGTGFLRLHF.

The rearrangement links TRBV7-2 to TRBJ1-6; D is possibly TRBD1 (6 bases). The germline V gene encodes CDR1 SGHTA and CDR2 FQGNSA. CDR3 length: 14 amino acids. V was clipped by 5 bases and J by 7 bases, with 12 bases between them. CDR3 amino acids: CASSTGQTNSPLHF. DNA for the CDR3: TGTGCCAGCAGCACAGGACAGACAAATTCACCCCTCCACTTT.

The chain carries TRBV7-2 and TRBJ2-3, with TRBD1 matching over 7 bases. CDR3 length: 15 residues. V was pared by 6 bases and J by 2 bases, with 8 bases of the junction left unmatched. The V gene's germline CDR1 is SGHTA and CDR2 FQGNSA. CDR3 nucleotide sequence: TGTGCCAGCAGATACAGGGGAGCGTTCACAGATACGCAGTATTTT. Translating it yields CASRYRGAFTDTQYF.

This sequence joins TRBV6-5 and TRBJ1-5; the D gene is possibly TRBD1 (5 bases). The CDR3 length is 13 residues. In germline, CDR1 is MNHEY, CDR2 SVGAGI. The V and J ends lost 7 bases and 7 bases respectively, with 14 bases between them. The CDR3 loop reads CASTPPGGQPQHF. The CDR3 DNA follows: TGTGCCAGCACCCCCCCCGGGGGACAGCCCCAGCATTTT.

Only a few counts were recorded for this clone. This chain connects TRBV18 to TRBJ1-6; D not resolved. Trimming stripped 2 bases from V and 8 bases from J, with 7 bases between. The germline gives CDR1 KGHSH, CDR2 LQKENI. The CDR3 loop spans 13 amino acids. The DNA for the CDR3 is TGTGCCAGCTCACCAGTGGCGGATTCACCCCTCCACTTT. Residues: CASSPVADSPLHF.

The count of this clone is one. The rearrangement joins TRBV24-1 to TRBJ2-1; 7 nucleotides line up with TRBD1. CDR1 and CDR2 from the germline V gene are KGHDR and SFDVKD. The CDR3 is made up of 17 amino acids. The V segment lost 0 bases and the J segment 2 bases; nucleotides outside the gene matches: 6. The CDR3 DNA sequence: TGTGCCACCAGTGATTTGAGGGGGCAGGGGGCCTACAATGAGCAGTTCTTC. This sequence encodes CATSDLRGQGAYNEQFF.

This sequence joins TRBV5-1 and TRBJ1-1; 10 positions agree with TRBD1. Trimming took 4 bases from V and 4 from J; bases not matched to a gene: 4. This CDR3 contains 14 residues. From germline, CDR1 is SGHRS and CDR2 YFSETQ. The CDR3 bases are TGCGCCAGCAGCCCCGGGACAGGGGCCACTGAAGCTTTCTTT. Encoded protein: CASSPGTGATEAFF.

The rearrangement links TRBV3-1 (or the pseudogene TRBV3-2) to TRBJ2-1; 8 nucleotides agree with TRBD2. The CDR3 consists of 15 residues. Trimming at V came to 5 bases and at J to 5 bases, leaving 8 bases not matched to a gene. Germline values: CDR1 LGHDT, CDR2 YNNKEL (reference sequence). CDR3 residues: CASSGRSGGDNEQFF. The CDR3 DNA reads as TGTGCCAGCAGCGGAAGAAGCGGGGGCGACAATGAGCAGTTCTTC.

The chain uses TRBV28 and TRBJ2-7, with 11 positions matching TRBD2. This CDR3 has 15 amino acids. Looked up from germline, CDR1 is MDHEN and CDR2 is SYDVKM. With V trimmed by 6 bases and J by 6 bases, 10 bases remained unmatched. The CDR3 loop is CASSLGLAGGPEQYF. DNA for the CDR3: TGTGCCAGCAGCCTTGGTCTAGCGGGAGGCCCCGAGCAGTACTTC.

The rearrangement links TRBV28 to TRBJ2-7, with 12 positions matching TRBD2. After removal of 6 bases from V and 3 bases from J, the junction contained 9 bases not matched to a gene. The CDR3 extends over 16 amino acids. From germline, CDR1 is MDHEN and CDR2 SYDVKM. CDR3 sequence (DNA): TGTGCCAGCAGACGGACTAGCGGGAAAGTAATCTACGAGCAGTACTTC. This sequence encodes CASRRTSGKVIYEQYF.

This clone was detected a few times. This chain links TRBV18 with TRBJ1-3; 7 bases are shared with TRBD1. Germline V CDR1 and CDR2: KGHSH, LQKENI. V shed 4 bases and J 3 bases; nucleotides not matched to a gene: 0. CDR3 length: 13 amino acids. CDR3 sequence reads: CASSRDSGNTIYF. The CDR3 DNA follows: TGTGCCAGCTCACGGGACAGTGGAAACACCATATATTTT.

The chain employs TRBV5-1 and TRBJ2-2, with TRBD2 identical over 10 bases. J was trimmed by 7 bases and V by 0 bases; bases with no gene match: 18. Germline V gene lookup returns CDR1 SGHRS and CDR2 YFSETQ. The CDR3 covers 20 residues. The CDR3 reads CASSLEVPGLLAGVDGELFF. As DNA, the CDR3 is TGCGCCAGCAGCTTGGAGGTTCCGGGGTTGCTAGCGGGAGTGGACGGGGAGCTGTTTTTT. Filled out from reference TRBV5-1 and TRBJ2-2, the complete variable domain reads KAGVTQTPRYLIKTRGQQVTLSCSPISGHRSVSWYQQTPGQGLQFLFEYFSETQRNKGNFPGRFSGRQFSNSRSEMNVSTLELGDSALYLCASSLEVPGLLAGVDGELFFGEGSRLTVL.

The chain links TRBV11-3 to TRBJ2-2, with 7 positions matching TRBD1. CDR3 length: 12 residues. The trim removed 7 bases at V and 6 bases at J, leaving 2 bases unmatched. Germline lookup yields CDR1 SGHNT and CDR2 YENEEA. CDR3 bases: TGTGCCAGCACCCAGGGGGCCGGGGAGCTGTTTTTT. This gives the protein CASTQGAGELFF. Full variable domain (rest looked up from reference TRBV11-3 and TRBJ2-2): EAGVVQSPRYKIIEKKQPVAFWCNPISGHNTLYWYLQNLGQGPELLIRYENEEAVDDSQLPKDRFSAERLKGVDSTLKIQPAELGDSAVYLCASTQGAGELFFGEGSRLTVL.

The table lists this clone with a few counts. The chain carries TRBV28 and TRBJ1-6; D is undetermined. This CDR3 has 14 amino acids. V was clipped by 1 base and J by 5 bases, with 6 bases between them. Germline lookup yields CDR1 MDHEN and CDR2 SYDVKM. The CDR3 is CASSLFRNNSPLHF. CDR3 nucleotides: TGTGCCAGCAGTTTATTTCGTAATAATTCACCCCTCCACTTT. Full variable domain (rest looked up from reference TRBV28 and TRBJ1-6): DVKVTQSSRYLVKRTGEKVFLECVQDMDHENMFWYRQDPGLGLRLIYFSYDVKMKEKGDIPEGYSVSREKKERFSLILESASTNQTSMYLCASSLFRNNSPLHFGNGTRLTVT.

The chain uses TRBV4-3 and TRBJ2-2; D remains ambiguous. V was shortened by 3 bases and J by 3 bases, with 14 bases between the two germline ends. This CDR3 contains 16 residues. CDR1 and CDR2 (germline): LGHNA, YSLEER. This CDR3 reads CASSQAVTAYTGELFF. The CDR3 DNA reads as TGCGCCAGCAGCCAGGCGGTGACCGCCTACACCGGGGAGCTGTTTTTT.

This sequence joins TRBV7-2 and TRBJ2-5; possible D gene TRBD1, 5 bases. Germline loops: CDR1 SGHTA, CDR2 FQGNSA. The V gene lost 0 bases and the J gene lost 5 bases, with 16 bases spanning the gap. The CDR3 sequence is 16 residues long. CDR3 in DNA: TGTGCCAGCAGCTTAGCTAGAAGGGGATTCGAGGAGACCCAGTACTTC. Translated: CASSLARRGFEETQYF.

The chain links TRBV28 to TRBJ2-1; TRBD2 aligns across 10 bases. Germline-derived CDR1 and CDR2 are MDHEN and SYDVKM. This CDR3 region has 14 residues. With 4 bases clipped from V and 9 bases from J, the junction kept 6 bases outside the gene matches. The CDR3 DNA reads as TGTGCCAGCAGTTCCCTAGCGGGAGAGGTTGAGCAGTTCTTC. The encoded protein is CASSSLAGEVEQFF.

This rearrangement joins TRBV6-5 to TRBJ2-7; TRBD2 agrees at 9 bases. The CDR3 loop spans 16 amino acids. The ends lost 0 bases at V and 7 bases at J; junction bases unmatched: 10. Germline V CDR1 and CDR2: MNHEY, SVGAGI. The CDR3 protein is CASSYSGSGRSGEQYF. The CDR3 nucleotides are TGTGCCAGCAGTTACTCCGGTAGCGGGAGATCGGGAGAGCAGTACTTC.

The chain is built from TRBV19 and TRBJ2-2; D unclear. Per the germline V gene, CDR1 is LNHDA and CDR2 is SQIVND (reference sequence). V was pared by 4 bases and J by 0 bases, with 9 bases between. The CDR3 contains 15 residues. For the CDR3, the DNA is TGTGCCAGTAGTAATCCAGACTCGAACACCGGGGAGCTGTTTTTT. It yields the protein CASSNPDSNTGELFF.

The chain combines TRBV24-1 with TRBJ2-7; no clear D. This CDR3 region has 12 residues. Between the trimmed V and J ends, which lost 6 bases and 5 bases, there was a span of 10 bases. Germline CDR1 reads KGHDR; CDR2 reads SFDVKD. CDR3 region: CATSTPSNEQYF. Written as DNA, the CDR3 is TGTGCCACCAGTACTCCCTCAAACGAGCAGTACTTC.

This chain links TRBV4-1 with TRBJ2-4, with TRBD1 matching 12 bases. This CDR3 comprises 18 residues. With 4 bases clipped from V and 3 bases from J, the junction kept 10 bases outside the gene matches. Per the germline V gene, CDR1 is MGHRA and CDR2 is YSYEKL. The CDR3 is CASSLTAGQGAGKNIQYF. The DNA for the CDR3 is TGCGCCAGCAGCCTGACAGCGGGACAGGGGGCTGGCAAAAACATTCAGTACTTC.